These 2 T cell receptor beta chains share one sample of origin, sequenced in a study of CD8 T cells in Susac syndrome. Reverse transcription of roughly 0.5 to 1 ug RNA used random hexamers. TCRdb called the immunoSEQ multiplex PCR reads again in MiXCR, with one record for every CDR3 protein. The sample consists of approximately 110,000 distinct CDR3 sequences, around 94% of them appearing once. Sequenced input: CD4+ T cells from PBMCs. The receptors here all came from a human donor in good health.

This clonotype appeared once. The chain carries TRBV20-1 and TRBJ1-2; no definite D call. CDR1 DFQATT and CDR2 SNEGSKA come from the germline V gene (reference sequence). Trimming cost V 5 bases and J 4 bases, with 14 bases left between them. This CDR3 is built from 13 residues. This CDR3 reads CSARPDVIYGYTF. CDR3 nucleotides: TGCAGTGCTCGCCCGGACGTTATCTATGGCTACACCTTC.

In this sample, this clonotype turned up once. The chain combines TRBV5-1 with TRBJ2-1, with D perhaps matching TRBD1 or TRBD2 (5 bases each). Between the trimmed V and J ends, which lost 4 bases and 3 bases, there was a span of 17 bases. Germline values: CDR1 SGHRS, CDR2 YFSETQ. This CDR3 is built from 16 residues. Written as DNA, the CDR3 is TGCGCCAGCAGCCTGACGGGGACGGGCGGCTACAATGAGCAGTTCTTC. It encodes CASSLTGTGGYNEQFF.